Detailed here is one T cell receptor (beta chain). These data come from a study of blood T cell repertoires in COVID-19. Germline assignment: CDR1 MNHEY and CDR2 SVGEGT. V dropped 5 bases and J dropped 7; count of bases not matched to a gene: 6. The CDR3 consists of 14 residues. Repertoires were generated with immunoSEQ multiplex PCR, while TCRdb's copy carries only in-frame clones and drops some. The data hold 110,000 or so clones, with 70% to 90% observed a single time. The source of this sequence is a woman between 50 and 59 years old with acute or convalescent COVID-19. This chain links TRBV6-2 or TRBV6-3 with TRBJ1-5, with 9 bases identical to TRBD1. The specimen sequenced was peripheral blood. CDR3 DNA: TGTGCCAGCAGTCGGACAGGGGAAAGGCAGCCCCAGCATTTT. Protein sequence: CASSRTGERQPQHF.